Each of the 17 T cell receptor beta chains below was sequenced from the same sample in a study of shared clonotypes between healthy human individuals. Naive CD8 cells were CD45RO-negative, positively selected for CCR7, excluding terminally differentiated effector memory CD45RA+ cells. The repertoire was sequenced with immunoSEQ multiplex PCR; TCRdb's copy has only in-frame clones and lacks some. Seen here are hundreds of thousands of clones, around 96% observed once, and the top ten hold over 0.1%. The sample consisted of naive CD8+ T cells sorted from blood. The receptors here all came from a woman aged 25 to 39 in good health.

This CDR3 reads CASSYLESSYNEQFF. Here the CDR3 DNA reads TGTGCCAGCAGTTACCTGGAATCCTCCTACAATGAGCAGTTCTTC. The chain couples TRBV6-5 to TRBJ2-1; D not certain. Germline V gives CDR1 MNHEY, CDR2 SVGAGI. Deletions cut 2 bases from V and 0 bases from J, with 8 bases between. The CDR3 is 15 residues long.

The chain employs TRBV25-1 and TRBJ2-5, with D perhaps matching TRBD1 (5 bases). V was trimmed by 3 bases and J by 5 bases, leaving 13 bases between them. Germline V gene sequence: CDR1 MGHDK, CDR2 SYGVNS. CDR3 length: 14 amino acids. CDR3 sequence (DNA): TGTGCCAGCAGTGACACGGCAGGGTGGGAGACCCAGTACTTC. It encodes CASSDTAGWETQYF. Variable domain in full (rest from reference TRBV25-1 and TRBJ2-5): EADIYQTPRYLVIGTGKKITLECSQTMGHDKMYWYQQDPGMELHLIHYSYGVNSTEKGDLSSESTVSRIRTEHFPLTLESARPSHTSQYLCASSDTAGWETQYFGPGTRLLVL.

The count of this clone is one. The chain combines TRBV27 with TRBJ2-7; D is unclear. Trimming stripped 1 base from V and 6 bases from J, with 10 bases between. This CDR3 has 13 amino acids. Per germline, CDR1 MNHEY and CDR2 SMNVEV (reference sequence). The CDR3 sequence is CASSLYGSSEQYF. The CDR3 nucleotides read TGTGCCAGCAGTTTATACGGATCCAGCGAGCAGTACTTC.

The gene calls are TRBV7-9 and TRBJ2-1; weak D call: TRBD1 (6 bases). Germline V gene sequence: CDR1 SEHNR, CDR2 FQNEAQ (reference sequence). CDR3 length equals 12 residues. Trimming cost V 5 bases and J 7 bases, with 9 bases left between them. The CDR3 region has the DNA TGTGCCAGCAGCCCAGGGGTGAATGAGCAGTTCTTC. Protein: CASSPGVNEQFF.

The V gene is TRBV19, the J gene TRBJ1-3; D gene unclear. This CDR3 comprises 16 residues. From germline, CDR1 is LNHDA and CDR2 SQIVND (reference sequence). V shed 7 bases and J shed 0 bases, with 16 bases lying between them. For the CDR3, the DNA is TGTGCCAGTACCCCCTTTGGACTGACCTCTGGAAACACCATATATTTT. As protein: CASTPFGLTSGNTIYF.

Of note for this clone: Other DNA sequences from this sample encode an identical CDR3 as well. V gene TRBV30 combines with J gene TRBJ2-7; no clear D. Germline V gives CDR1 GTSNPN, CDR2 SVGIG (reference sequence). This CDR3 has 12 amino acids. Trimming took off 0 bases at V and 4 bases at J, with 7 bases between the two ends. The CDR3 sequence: CAWSVAGYEQYF. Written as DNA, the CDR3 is TGTGCCTGGAGTGTAGCAGGTTACGAGCAGTACTTC.

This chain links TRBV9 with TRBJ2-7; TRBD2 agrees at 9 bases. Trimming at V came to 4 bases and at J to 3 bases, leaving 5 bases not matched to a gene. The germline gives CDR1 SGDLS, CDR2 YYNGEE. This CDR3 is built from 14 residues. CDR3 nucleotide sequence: TGTGCCAGCAGCACCGCGGGGGGGGGCTACGAGCAGTACTTC. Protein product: CASSTAGGGYEQYF.

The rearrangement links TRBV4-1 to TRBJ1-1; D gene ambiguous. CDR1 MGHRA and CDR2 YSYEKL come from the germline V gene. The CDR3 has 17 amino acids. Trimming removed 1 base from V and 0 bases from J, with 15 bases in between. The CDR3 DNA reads TGCGCCAGCAGCCAAGTTTCCTTCTTATACGTGAACACTGAAGCTTTCTTT. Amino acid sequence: CASSQVSFLYVNTEAFF.

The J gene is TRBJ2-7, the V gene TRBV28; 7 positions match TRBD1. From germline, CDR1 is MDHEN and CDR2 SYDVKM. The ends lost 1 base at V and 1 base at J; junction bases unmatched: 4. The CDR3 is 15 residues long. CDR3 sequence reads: CASSLYRDRSYEQYF. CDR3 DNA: TGTGCCAGCAGTTTATATCGGGACAGATCCTACGAGCAGTACTTC.

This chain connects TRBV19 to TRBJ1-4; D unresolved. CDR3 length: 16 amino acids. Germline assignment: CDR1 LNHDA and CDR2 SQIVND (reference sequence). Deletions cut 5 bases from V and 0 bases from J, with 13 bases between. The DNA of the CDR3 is TGTGCCAGTAGTCTCTATCCTCCACCAACTAATGAAAAACTGTTTTTT. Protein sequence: CASSLYPPPTNEKLFF.

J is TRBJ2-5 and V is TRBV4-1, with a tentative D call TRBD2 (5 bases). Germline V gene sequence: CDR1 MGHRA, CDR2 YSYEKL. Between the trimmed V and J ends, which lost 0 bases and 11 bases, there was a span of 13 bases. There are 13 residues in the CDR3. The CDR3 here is CASSQEVAREQYF. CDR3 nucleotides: TGCGCCAGCAGCCAAGAGGTGGCGAGGGAGCAGTACTTC.

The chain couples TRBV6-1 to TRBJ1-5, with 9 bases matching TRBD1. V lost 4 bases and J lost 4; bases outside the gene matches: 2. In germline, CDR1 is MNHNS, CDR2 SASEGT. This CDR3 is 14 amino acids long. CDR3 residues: CASSVDRGNQPQHF. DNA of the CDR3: TGTGCCAGCAGTGTCGACAGGGGGAATCAGCCCCAGCATTTT.

CDR3 loop: CASHNYVQNTEAFF. The CDR3 DNA sequence: TGTGCCAGCCACAACTACGTTCAGAACACTGAAGCTTTCTTT. The V call is TRBV28, the J call TRBJ1-1; D is unresolved. V lost 8 bases, J lost 1 base, and 14 bases lay in between. CDR1 MDHEN and CDR2 SYDVKM come from the germline V gene. This CDR3 has 14 residues.

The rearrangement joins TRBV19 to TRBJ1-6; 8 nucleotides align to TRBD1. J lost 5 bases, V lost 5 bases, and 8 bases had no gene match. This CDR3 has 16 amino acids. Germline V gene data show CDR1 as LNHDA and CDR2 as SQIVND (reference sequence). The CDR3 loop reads CASSPRTGSDNSPLHF. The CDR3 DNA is TGTGCCAGTAGTCCCCGGACAGGGTCCGATAATTCACCCCTCCACTTT.

This CDR3 reads CSVEGRGGSREQYF. In DNA form, the CDR3 reads TGCAGCGTTGAAGGCAGGGGGGGTAGCCGGGAGCAGTACTTC. J is TRBJ2-7 and V is TRBV29-1, with D perhaps matching TRBD1 or TRBD2 (7 bases each). With 1 base removed from V and 7 bases from J, the gap between germline ends came to 17 bases. CDR1 is SQVTM and CDR2 is ANQGSEA in the germline V gene. This CDR3 comprises 14 residues.

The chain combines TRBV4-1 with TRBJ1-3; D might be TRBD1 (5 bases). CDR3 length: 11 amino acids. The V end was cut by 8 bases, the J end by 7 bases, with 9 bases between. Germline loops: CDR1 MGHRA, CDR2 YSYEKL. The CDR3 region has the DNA TGCGCCAGCGGCCCAGGGAACACCATATATTTT. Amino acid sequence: CASGPGNTIYF.

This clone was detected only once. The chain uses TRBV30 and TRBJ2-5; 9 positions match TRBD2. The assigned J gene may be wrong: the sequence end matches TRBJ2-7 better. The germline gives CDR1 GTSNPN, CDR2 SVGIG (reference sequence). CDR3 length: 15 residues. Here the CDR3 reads CAWNAGGRAVYEQYF. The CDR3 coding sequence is TGTGCCTGGAACGCCGGCGGGAGGGCCGTTTACGAGCAGTACTTC.